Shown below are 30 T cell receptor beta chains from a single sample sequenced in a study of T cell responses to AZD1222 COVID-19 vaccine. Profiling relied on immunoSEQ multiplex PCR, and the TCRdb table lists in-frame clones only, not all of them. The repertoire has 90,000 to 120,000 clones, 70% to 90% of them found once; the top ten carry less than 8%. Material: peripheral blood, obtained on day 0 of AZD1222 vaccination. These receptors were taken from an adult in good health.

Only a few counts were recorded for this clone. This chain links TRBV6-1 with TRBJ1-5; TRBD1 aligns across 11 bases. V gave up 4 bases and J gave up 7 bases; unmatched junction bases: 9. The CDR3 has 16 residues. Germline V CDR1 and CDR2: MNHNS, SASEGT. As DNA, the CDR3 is TGTGCCAGCAGTGCCCTCGGACAGGGGGCAGGGCAGCCCCAGCATTTT. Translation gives CASSALGQGAGQPQHF.

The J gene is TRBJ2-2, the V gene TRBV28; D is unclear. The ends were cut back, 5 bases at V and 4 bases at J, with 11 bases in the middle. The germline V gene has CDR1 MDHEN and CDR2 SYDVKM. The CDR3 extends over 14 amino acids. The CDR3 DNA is TGTGCCAGCAGTCCCCCCTATGGCACCGGGGAGCTGTTTTTT. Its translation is CASSPPYGTGELFF.

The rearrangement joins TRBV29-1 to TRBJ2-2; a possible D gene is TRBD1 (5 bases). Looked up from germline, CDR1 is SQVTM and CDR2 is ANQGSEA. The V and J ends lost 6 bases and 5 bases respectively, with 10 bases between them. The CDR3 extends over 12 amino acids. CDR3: CSVGHETGELFF. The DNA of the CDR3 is TGCAGCGTAGGACACGAAACCGGGGAGCTGTTTTTT.

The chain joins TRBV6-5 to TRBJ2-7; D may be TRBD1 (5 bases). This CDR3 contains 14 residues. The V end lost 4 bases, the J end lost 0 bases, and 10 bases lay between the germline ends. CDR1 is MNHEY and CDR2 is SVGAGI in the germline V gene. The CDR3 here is CASSSTGYSYEQYF. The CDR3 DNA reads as TGTGCCAGCAGTTCTACAGGATACTCCTACGAGCAGTACTTC.

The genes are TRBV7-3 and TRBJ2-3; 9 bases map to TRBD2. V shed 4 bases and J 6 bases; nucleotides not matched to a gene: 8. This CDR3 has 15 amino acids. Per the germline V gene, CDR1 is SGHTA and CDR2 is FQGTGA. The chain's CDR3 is CASSSGLAYLDTQYF. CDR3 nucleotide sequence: TGTGCCAGCAGCTCTGGACTAGCGTACCTCGATACGCAGTATTTT.

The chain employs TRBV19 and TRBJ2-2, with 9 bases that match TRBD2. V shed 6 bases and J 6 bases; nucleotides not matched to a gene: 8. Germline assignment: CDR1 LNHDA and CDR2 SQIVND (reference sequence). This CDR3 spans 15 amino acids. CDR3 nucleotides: TGTGCCAGTAGGACTTTAGCGGGAGCGGCCGGGGAGCTGTTTTTT. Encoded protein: CASRTLAGAAGELFF.

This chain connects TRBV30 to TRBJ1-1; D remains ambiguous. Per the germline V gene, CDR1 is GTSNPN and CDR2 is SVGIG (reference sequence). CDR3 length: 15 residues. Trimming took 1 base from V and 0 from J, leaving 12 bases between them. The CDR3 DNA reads TGTGCCTGGAGTGGGAGTGGCGCGATGAACACTGAAGCTTTCTTT. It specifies CAWSGSGAMNTEAFF.

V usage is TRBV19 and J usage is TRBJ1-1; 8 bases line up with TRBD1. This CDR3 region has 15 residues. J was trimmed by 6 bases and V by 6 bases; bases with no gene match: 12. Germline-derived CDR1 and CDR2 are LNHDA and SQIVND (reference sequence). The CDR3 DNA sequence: TGTGCCAGTAGGTACGGGCAGGGGGCGATCGCTGAAGCTTTCTTT. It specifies CASRYGQGAIAEAFF.

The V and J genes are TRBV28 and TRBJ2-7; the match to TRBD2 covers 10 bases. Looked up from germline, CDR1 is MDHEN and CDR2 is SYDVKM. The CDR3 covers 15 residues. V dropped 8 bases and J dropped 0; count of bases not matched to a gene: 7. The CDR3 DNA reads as TGTGCCAGCGCCCCGGCTAGCGGGAGCTCCTACGAGCAGTACTTC. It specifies CASAPASGSSYEQYF.

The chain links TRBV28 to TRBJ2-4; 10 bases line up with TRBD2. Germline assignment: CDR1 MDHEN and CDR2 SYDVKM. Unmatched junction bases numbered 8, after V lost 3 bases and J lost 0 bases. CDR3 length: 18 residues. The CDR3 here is CASSLGLAGAKAKNIQYF. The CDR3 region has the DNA TGTGCCAGCAGTTTGGGGCTAGCGGGAGCCAAAGCCAAAAACATTCAGTACTTC. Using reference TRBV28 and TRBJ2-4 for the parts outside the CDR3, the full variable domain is DVKVTQSSRYLVKRTGEKVFLECVQDMDHENMFWYRQDPGLGLRLIYFSYDVKMKEKGDIPEGYSVSREKKERFSLILESASTNQTSMYLCASSLGLAGAKAKNIQYFGAGTRLSVL.

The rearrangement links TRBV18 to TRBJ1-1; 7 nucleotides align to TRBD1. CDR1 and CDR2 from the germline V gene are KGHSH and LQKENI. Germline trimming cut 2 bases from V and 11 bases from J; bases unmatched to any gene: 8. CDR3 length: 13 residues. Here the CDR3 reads CASSPDRELRAFF. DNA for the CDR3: TGTGCCAGCTCACCAGACAGGGAGTTGCGGGCTTTCTTT.

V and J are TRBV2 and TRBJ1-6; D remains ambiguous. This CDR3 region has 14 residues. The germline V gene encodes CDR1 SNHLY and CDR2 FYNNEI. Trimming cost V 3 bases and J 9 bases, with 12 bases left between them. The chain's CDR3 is CASSDGQVGSPLHF. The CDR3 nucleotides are TGTGCCAGCAGTGACGGGCAGGTTGGTTCACCCCTCCACTTT.

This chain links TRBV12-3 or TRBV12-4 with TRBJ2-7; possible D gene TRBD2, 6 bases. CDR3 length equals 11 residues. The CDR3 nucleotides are TGTGCGGTCGGGAGATCCTACGAGCAGTACTTC. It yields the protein CAVGRSYEQYF.

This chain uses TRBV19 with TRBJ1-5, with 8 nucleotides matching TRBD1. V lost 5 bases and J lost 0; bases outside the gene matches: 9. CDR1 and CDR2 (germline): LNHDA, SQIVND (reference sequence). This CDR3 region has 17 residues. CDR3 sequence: CASSPRDRGYSNQPQHF. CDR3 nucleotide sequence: TGTGCCAGTAGTCCCCGCGACAGGGGATATAGCAATCAGCCCCAGCATTTT.

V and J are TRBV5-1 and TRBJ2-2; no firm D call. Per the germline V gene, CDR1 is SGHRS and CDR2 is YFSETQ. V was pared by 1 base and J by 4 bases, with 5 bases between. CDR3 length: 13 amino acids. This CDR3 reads CASSLLTTGELFF. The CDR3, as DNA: TGCGCCAGCAGCTTGCTAACCACCGGGGAGCTGTTTTTT.

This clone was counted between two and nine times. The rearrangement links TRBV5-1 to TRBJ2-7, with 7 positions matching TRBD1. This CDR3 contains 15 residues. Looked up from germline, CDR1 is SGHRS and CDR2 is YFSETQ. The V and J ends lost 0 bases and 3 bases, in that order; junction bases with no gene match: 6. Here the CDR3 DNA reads TGCGCCAGCAGCTTGGGCTCTCGGGACAGCTACGAGCAGTACTTC. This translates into CASSLGSRDSYEQYF.

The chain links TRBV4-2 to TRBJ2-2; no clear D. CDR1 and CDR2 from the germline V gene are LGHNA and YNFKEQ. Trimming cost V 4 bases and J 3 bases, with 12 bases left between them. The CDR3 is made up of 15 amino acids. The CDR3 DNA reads TGTGCCAGCAGCCCGGGCCCAAGAGACACCGGGGAGCTGTTTTTT. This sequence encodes CASSPGPRDTGELFF.

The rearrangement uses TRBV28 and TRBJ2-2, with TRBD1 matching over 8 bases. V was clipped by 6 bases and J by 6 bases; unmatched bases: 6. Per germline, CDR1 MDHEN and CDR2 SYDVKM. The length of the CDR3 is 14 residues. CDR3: CASSRTGRAGELFF. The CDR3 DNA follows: TGTGCCAGCAGCCGGACAGGGCGCGCCGGGGAGCTGTTTTTT.

The CDR3 here is CASSRDRVNYEQYF. The CDR3 DNA reads as TGCGCCAGCAGCCGGGACAGGGTGAACTACGAGCAGTACTTC. J is TRBJ2-7 and V is TRBV5-1, with 9 bases lining up with TRBD1. The V and J ends lost 4 bases and 3 bases, in that order; junction bases with no gene match: 5. The germline V gene encodes CDR1 SGHRS and CDR2 YFSETQ. The CDR3 spans 14 residues.

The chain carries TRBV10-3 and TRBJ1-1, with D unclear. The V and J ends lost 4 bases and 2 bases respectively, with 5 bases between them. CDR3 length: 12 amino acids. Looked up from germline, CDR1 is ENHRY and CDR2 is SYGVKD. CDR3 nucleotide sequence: TGTGCCATCAGTGGTCATAACACTGAAGCTTTCTTT. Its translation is CAISGHNTEAFF.

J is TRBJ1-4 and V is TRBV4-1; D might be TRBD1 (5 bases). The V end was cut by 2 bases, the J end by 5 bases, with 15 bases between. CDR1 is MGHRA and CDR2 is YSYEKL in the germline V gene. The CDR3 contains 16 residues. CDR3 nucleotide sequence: TGCGCCAGCAGCCAACCCCGACAGAGAGGAAATGAAAAACTGTTTTTT. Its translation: CASSQPRQRGNEKLFF.

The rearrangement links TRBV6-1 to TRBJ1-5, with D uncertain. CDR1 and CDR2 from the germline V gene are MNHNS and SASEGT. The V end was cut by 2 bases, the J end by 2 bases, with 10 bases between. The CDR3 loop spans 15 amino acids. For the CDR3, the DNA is TGTGCCAGCAGTGAAAGGCCGGTTGGCAATCAGCCCCAGCATTTT. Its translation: CASSERPVGNQPQHF.

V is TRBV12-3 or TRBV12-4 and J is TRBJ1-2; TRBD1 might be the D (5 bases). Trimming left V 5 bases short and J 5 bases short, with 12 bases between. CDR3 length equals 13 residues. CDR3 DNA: TGTGCCAGCAGTCCCGACAGCCCATATGGCTACACCTTC. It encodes CASSPDSPYGYTF.

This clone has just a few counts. DNA for the CDR3: TGTGCCAGCTCCGAGGCTACCTACTATGGCTACACCTTC. It translates to CASSEATYYGYTF. This chain links TRBV14 with TRBJ1-2; no firm D call. V dropped 8 bases and J dropped 3 bases, with 13 bases sitting between them. In germline, CDR1 is SGHDN, CDR2 FVKESK. The CDR3 has 13 amino acids. The whole variable domain, remainder taken from reference TRBV14 and TRBJ1-2, is EAGVTQFPSHSVIEKGQTVTLRCDPISGHDNLYWYRRVMGKEIKFLLHFVKESKQDESGMPNNRFLAERTGGTYSTLKVQPAELEDSGVYFCASSEATYYGYTFGSGTRLTVV.

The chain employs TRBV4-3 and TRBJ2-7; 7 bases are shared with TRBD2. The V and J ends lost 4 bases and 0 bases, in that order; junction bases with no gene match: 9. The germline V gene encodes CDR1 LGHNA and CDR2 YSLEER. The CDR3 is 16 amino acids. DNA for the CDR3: TGCGCCAGCAGCCCTGAAGCGGGGCCCAGCTCCTACGAGCAGTACTTC. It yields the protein CASSPEAGPSSYEQYF.

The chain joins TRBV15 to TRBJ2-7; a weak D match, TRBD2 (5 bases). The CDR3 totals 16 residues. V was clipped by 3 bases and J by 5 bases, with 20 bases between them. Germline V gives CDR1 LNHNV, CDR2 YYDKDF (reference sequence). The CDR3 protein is CATSSQRGSMYDEQYF. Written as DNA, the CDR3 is TGTGCCACCAGCAGTCAACGAGGGTCCATGTACGACGAGCAGTACTTC.

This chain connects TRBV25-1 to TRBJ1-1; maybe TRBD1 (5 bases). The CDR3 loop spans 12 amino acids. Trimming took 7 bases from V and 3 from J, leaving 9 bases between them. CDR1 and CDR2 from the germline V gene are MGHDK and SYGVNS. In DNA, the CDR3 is TGTGCCAGCAAGAGAGGGGACACTGAAGCTTTCTTT. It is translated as CASKRGDTEAFF.

The CDR3 coding sequence is TGTGCCAGCAGCTTGCGGGGGCAGGGAAACTATGGCTACACCTTC. Amino acids: CASSLRGQGNYGYTF. V and J are TRBV5-8 and TRBJ1-2; D is possibly TRBD1 (6 bases). Germline V gene data show CDR1 as SGHTS and CDR2 as YDEGEE. The CDR3 covers 15 residues. Deletions cut 1 base from V and 2 bases from J, with 12 bases between.

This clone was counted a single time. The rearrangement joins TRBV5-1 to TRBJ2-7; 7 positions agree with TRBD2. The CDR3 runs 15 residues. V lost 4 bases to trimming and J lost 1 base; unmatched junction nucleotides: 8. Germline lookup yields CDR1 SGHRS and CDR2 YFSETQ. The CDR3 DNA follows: TGCGCCAGCAGCCCGGTACGGGGAGGGTCCTACGAGCAGTACTTC. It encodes CASSPVRGGSYEQYF. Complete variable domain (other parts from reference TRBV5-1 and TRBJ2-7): KAGVTQTPRYLIKTRGQQVTLSCSPISGHRSVSWYQQTPGQGLQFLFEYFSETQRNKGNFPGRFSGRQFSNSRSEMNVSTLELGDSALYLCASSPVRGGSYEQYFGPGTRLTVT.

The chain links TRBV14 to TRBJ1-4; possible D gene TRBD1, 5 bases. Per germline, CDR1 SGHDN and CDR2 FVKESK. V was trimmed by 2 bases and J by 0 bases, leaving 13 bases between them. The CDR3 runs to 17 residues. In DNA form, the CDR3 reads TGTGCCAGCAGCCAATTCAGGGTTGAGGCAACTAATGAAAAACTGTTTTTT. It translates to CASSQFRVEATNEKLFF.